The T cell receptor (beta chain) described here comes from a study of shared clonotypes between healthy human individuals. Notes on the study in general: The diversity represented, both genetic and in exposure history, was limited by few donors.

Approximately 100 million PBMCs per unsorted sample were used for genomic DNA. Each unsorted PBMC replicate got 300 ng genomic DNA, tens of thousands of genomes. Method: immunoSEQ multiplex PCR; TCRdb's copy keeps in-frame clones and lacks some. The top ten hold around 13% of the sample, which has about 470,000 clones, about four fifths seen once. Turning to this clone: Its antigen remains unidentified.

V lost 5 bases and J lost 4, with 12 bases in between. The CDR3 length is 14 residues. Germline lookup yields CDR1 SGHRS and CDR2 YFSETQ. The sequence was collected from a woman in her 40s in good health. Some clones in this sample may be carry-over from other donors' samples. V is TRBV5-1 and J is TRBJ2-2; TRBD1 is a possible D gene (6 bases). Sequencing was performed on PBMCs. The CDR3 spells CASSSGQPTGELFF. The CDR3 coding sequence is TGCGCCAGCAGTTCGGGACAACCCACCGGGGAGCTGTTTTTT.